This T cell receptor (beta chain) comes out of a study of PD-1 blockade in classical Hodgkin lymphoma. Whole-study results and caveats: The drivers behind the repertoire differences, possibly disease activity or prior therapy, remain undefined. Baseline diversity resembling that of newly diagnosed patients was seen in complete responders. Reports indicated that newly diagnosed patients had lower baseline TCR diversity than healthy donors did.

Every single patient, without exception, relapsed after autologous stem cell transplantation, and brentuximab vedotin exposure varied. Sequenced by immunoSEQ multiplex PCR; TCRdb stores in-frame clones only, minus some. The sample has nearly 60,000 clones, more than 85% seen once. About this clone itself: As yet, its antigen is unknown.

Between the trimmed V and J ends, which lost 0 bases and 3 bases, there was a span of 21 bases. In germline, CDR1 is MRHNA, CDR2 SNTAGT. The CDR3 has 18 residues. The sample in question was peripheral blood mononuclear cells (PBMCs), obtained before the second cycle of nivolumab. The TCR comes from a human donor with classical Hodgkin lymphoma. The chain joins TRBV6-4 to TRBJ2-7, with D possibly matching TRBD2 (5 bases). The CDR3 sequence: CASSDSRTQIALNYEQYF. The CDR3 nucleotides read TGTGCCAGCAGTGACTCGAGGACTCAAATAGCTCTGAACTACGAGCAGTACTTC.